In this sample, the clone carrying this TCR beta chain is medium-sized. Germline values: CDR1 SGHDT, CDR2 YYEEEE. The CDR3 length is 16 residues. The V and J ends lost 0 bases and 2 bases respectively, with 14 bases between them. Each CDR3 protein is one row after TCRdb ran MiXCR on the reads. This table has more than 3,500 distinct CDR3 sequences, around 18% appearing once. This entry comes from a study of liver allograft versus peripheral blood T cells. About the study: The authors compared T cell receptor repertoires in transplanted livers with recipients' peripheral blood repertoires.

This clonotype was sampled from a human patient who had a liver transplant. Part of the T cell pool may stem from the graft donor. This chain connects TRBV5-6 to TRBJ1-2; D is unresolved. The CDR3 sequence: CASSLVPVDLNYGYTF. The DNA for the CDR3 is TGTGCCAGCAGCTTGGTACCGGTTGATCTGAACTATGGCTACACCTTC.